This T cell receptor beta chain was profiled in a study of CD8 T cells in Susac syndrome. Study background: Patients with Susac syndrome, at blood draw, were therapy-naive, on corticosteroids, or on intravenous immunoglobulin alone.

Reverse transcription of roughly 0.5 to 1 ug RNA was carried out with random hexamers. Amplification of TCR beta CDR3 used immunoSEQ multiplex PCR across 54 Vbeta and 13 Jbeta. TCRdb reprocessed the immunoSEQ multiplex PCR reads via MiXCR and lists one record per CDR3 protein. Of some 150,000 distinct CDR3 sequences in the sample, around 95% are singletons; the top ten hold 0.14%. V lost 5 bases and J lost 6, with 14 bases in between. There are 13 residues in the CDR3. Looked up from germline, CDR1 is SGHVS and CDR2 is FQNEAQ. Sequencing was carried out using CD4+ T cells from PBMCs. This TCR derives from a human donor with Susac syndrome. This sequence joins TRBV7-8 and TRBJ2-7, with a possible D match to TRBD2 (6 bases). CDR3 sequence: CASSASRGSEQYF. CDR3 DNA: TGTGCCAGCAGCGCGAGTCGGGGGAGCGAGCAGTACTTC.